This T cell receptor beta chain emerged from a study of blood T cell repertoires in COVID-19. Overall study: In each case, the material was cDNA or gDNA derived from T cells, B-cell-depleted T cells, or PBMCs.

Per the authors' pipeline: Estimation of nucleated cell counts was performed using reference gene primer amplification. Profiling relied on immunoSEQ multiplex PCR, and the TCRdb table lists in-frame clones only, not all of them. V and J calls plus clone size are reproduced from that table; the DNA served to infer D and trimming. Here the sample spans approximately 130,000 clones, roughly 82% being singletons. Turning to this clone: The same CDR3 is also encoded by other DNA sequences in this sample.

Sequencing was done on a sample of peripheral blood. The clonotype comes from a human donor in a cohort sampled during active COVID-19.

Here the CDR3 DNA reads TGTGCCAGCAGTTCTGAAGGGGGTCCTAATCAGCCCCAGCATTTT. This sequence encodes CASSSEGGPNQPQHF. V and J are TRBV6-2 or TRBV6-3 and TRBJ1-5; TRBD1 might be the D (6 bases). The germline V gene has CDR1 MNHEY and CDR2 SVGEGT. The CDR3 runs 15 residues. V was clipped by 4 bases and J by 4 bases, with 14 bases between them.